This is a list of T cell receptor beta chains from one sample in a study of blood T cell repertoires in COVID-19. Sequencing was performed with immunoSEQ multiplex PCR; in TCRdb, only in-frame clones are kept and a portion is missing. Of some 200,000 clones listed, about nine tenths are singletons. Sequencing used peripheral blood. The receptors derive from a man aged 65 to 85 with acute or convalescent COVID-19. Each CDR3 is given with its conserved first and last residue.

>TRBV6-1
CASSEQAGGIYGYTF
>TRBV19
CASSHDQGGQPQHF
>TRBV19
CASGTGLSEAFF
>TRBV6-5
CASQGLDGNTIYF
>TRBV19
CAVGDSQNSNQPQHF
>TRBV5-4
CASSFGGTGETQYF
>TRBV18
CASSPVRGQNLRQETQYF
>TRBV7-3
CASSDSKAGANVLTF
>TRBV6-1
CASSEGWFRGDGYTF
>TRBV5-5
CASSLEGGTQPQHF
>TRBV3-1/TRBV3-2
CASSQDPGSPLHF
>TRBV4-2
CASSQSGTDGNTIYF
>TRBV5-1
CASSTGQGATDTQYF
>TRBV5-1
CASSFPGLAGSSYNEQFF
>TRBV18
CASSPPGLGSTGELFF
>TRBV12-5
CASGLVSGRGYTF
>TRBV9
CASSYGLAGYNEQFF
>TRBV6-5
CASRLQVNTEAFF
>TRBV2
CASSEGLAGAYEQYF
>TRBV28
CASSLGGSGNTIYF
>TRBV10-2
CASSVTMSVGANVLTF
>TRBV5-5
CASSLSYGGYGYTF
>TRBV19
CASSPGRGSNEKLFF
>TRBV5-5
CASSRPGLAGGLSYNEQFF
>TRBV7-6
CASSPRTGGFKNIQYF
>TRBV19
CASSIESKRQFF
>TRBV9
CASSPPPGLAIQETQYF
>TRBV5-8
CASSAGTGAVGELFF
>TRBV9
CASDREGRTGELFF
>TRBV19
CASEGQRFTGELFF
>TRBV30
CACPGLVYNEQFF
>TRBV7-9
CASSLATGVYGYTF
>TRBV7-3
CASSSTGTGGFEQFF
>TRBV5-6
CASSRDERGTDTQYF
>TRBV27
CASRVPGGTPSTDTQYF
>TRBV7-8
CASSDGLAVKQETQYF
>TRBV19
CASSLPQGVAYNEQFF
>TRBV11-2
CASSLSGTSGLTGELFF
>TRBV2
CASSEWGQLNQPQHF
>TRBV11-2
CASSLMGQAYGYTF
>TRBV10-3
CAIGTRGDRGDTEAFF
>TRBV30
CAWSSSLNGANVLTF
>TRBV19
CASRDRDTEAFF
>TRBV28
CASSFSVLNEQFF
>TRBV4-3
CASSQGTEINYGYTF